This entry lists 30 T cell receptor beta chains sequenced from one sample in a study of blood T cell repertoires in COVID-19. Some clones are missing from TCRdb's copy, which holds only in-frame ones; the method was immunoSEQ multiplex PCR. Among about 400,000 clones, approximately 90% were seen once, and the ten largest hold 1.5% to 2%. Sequenced sample: PBMCs or T cells enriched from blood (not recorded which). Receptor source: a young woman with acute COVID-19.

This chain links TRBV19 with TRBJ2-7, with a weak D call TRBD2 (7 bases). Germline V lookup: CDR1 LNHDA, CDR2 SQIVND (reference sequence). The CDR3 has 15 amino acids. The germline V and J ends were trimmed by 7 bases and 2 bases, with 18 bases remaining between them. This chain's CDR3 is CASTGGGTTTYEQYF. The CDR3 nucleotides read TGTGCCAGTACCGGGGGAGGGACAACGACCTACGAGCAGTACTTC.

This clone showed up just once. The gene calls are TRBV9 and TRBJ2-1, with D possibly TRBD2 on 5 matching bases. The CDR3 extends over 15 amino acids. From germline, CDR1 is SGDLS and CDR2 YYNGEE. With 1 base removed from V and 0 bases from J, the gap between germline ends came to 8 bases. CDR3 protein: CASSVKGSSYNEQFF. DNA of the CDR3: TGTGCCAGCAGCGTAAAAGGGAGCTCCTACAATGAGCAGTTCTTC.

This clone was seen more than once but under ten times. The gene calls are TRBV7-2 and TRBJ1-1; D ambiguous. V lost 5 bases, J lost 1 base, and 11 bases lay in between. Germline V gene data show CDR1 as SGHTA and CDR2 as FQGNSA. There are 14 residues in the CDR3. The CDR3: CASSPSRGNTEAFF. The CDR3 DNA follows: TGTGCCAGCAGCCCCTCCCGGGGGAACACTGAAGCTTTCTTT.

The J gene is TRBJ2-1, the V gene TRBV7-2; 9 bases map to TRBD2. The CDR3 totals 16 residues. CDR1 is SGHTA and CDR2 is FQGNSA in the germline V gene. The V segment lost 5 bases and the J segment 0 bases; nucleotides outside the gene matches: 5. The CDR3 loop is CASSPSGVSSYNEQFF. CDR3 DNA sequence: TGTGCCAGCAGCCCTAGCGGGGTCAGCTCCTACAATGAGCAGTTCTTC. Drawing the rest from reference TRBV7-2 and TRBJ2-1, the complete variable domain is GAGVSQSPSNKVTEKGKDVELRCDPISGHTALYWYRQSLGQGLEFLIYFQGNSAPDKSGLPSDRFSAERTGGSVSTLTIQRTQQEDSAVYLCASSPSGVSSYNEQFFGPGTRLTVL.

This clone was observed a single time. V and J are TRBV3-1 (or the pseudogene TRBV3-2) and TRBJ1-5, with TRBD1 matching over 8 bases. This CDR3 region has 17 residues. The germline CDR1 and CDR2 sequences are LGHDT and YNNKEL (reference sequence). The V gene end was trimmed by 2 bases and the J gene end by 5 bases; junction bases not matched to a gene: 11. The CDR3 sequence is CASSQHPPGQGYQPQHF. For the CDR3, the DNA is TGTGCCAGCAGCCAACACCCACCCGGACAGGGCTATCAGCCCCAGCATTTT.

Here the CDR3 DNA reads TGTGCCAGCAGCATCCGAGGGACAGGGGGAACCGGGGAGCTGTTTTTT. This sequence encodes CASSIRGTGGTGELFF. The J gene is TRBJ2-2, the V gene TRBV7-9; TRBD1 matches 11 bases. V trimming: 5 bases; J trimming: 5 bases; junction bases outside the gene matches: 7. The CDR3 spans 16 residues. CDR1 is SEHNR, CDR2 FQNEAQ, per germline (reference sequence).

This chain links TRBV7-2 with TRBJ1-1; perhaps TRBD1 as D (5 bases). CDR1 SGHTA and CDR2 FQGNSA come from the germline V gene. Deletions cut 5 bases from V and 5 bases from J, with 12 bases between. The CDR3 consists of 13 residues. The CDR3 coding sequence is TGTGCCAGCAGCAATCAGGGTTGGACTGAAGCTTTCTTT. Residues: CASSNQGWTEAFF.

CDR3 sequence (DNA): TGTGCCAGCAGCCCGCGGGGGGCCCAAGAGACCCAGTACTTC. It codes for CASSPRGAQETQYF. The chain employs TRBV7-9 and TRBJ2-5; 8 bases are shared with TRBD2. CDR3 length: 14 residues. V was pared by 5 bases and J by 1 base, with 3 bases of the junction left unmatched. Germline V gives CDR1 SEHNR, CDR2 FQNEAQ (reference sequence).

The chain carries TRBV5-1 and TRBJ1-2; D unclear. The CDR3 extends over 12 amino acids. The germline V gene encodes CDR1 SGHRS and CDR2 YFSETQ. V was shortened by 0 bases and J by 6 bases, with 6 bases between the two germline ends. Here the CDR3 DNA reads TGCGCCAGCAGCTTGGAGCTGAATGGCTACACCTTC. Its translation: CASSLELNGYTF.

The chain is built from TRBV5-5 and TRBJ1-1; the D gene is possibly TRBD1 (6 bases). CDR1 and CDR2 from the germline V gene are SGHKS and YYEKEE (reference sequence). Trimming took 0 bases from V and 6 from J, leaving 9 bases between them. The CDR3 contains 13 residues. The CDR3, as DNA: TGTGCCAGCAGCTTGGGGCCAGGGGCTGAAGCTTTCTTT. This sequence encodes CASSLGPGAEAFF.

V usage is TRBV4-3 and J usage is TRBJ2-1; tentatively, D is TRBD2 (6 bases). The CDR3 sequence is 16 residues long. In germline, CDR1 is LGHNA, CDR2 YSLEER. Trimming left V 0 bases short and J 0 bases short, with 9 bases between. The DNA for the CDR3 is TGCGCCAGCAGCCAAGATCAGGGAGGCTCCTACAATGAGCAGTTCTTC. This sequence encodes CASSQDQGGSYNEQFF.

The chain links TRBV11-2 to TRBJ1-2; 7 nucleotides match TRBD1. V gave up 4 bases and J gave up 4 bases; unmatched junction bases: 9. Germline values: CDR1 SGHAT, CDR2 FQNNGV. The CDR3 is 15 amino acids. CDR3 amino acids: CASSYSGDSSYGYTF. As DNA, the CDR3 is TGTGCCAGCAGCTATAGCGGGGACAGTTCCTATGGCTACACCTTC.

This clone has just one count. The rearrangement uses TRBV24-1 and TRBJ2-5, with 10 nucleotides matching TRBD2. V shed 5 bases, J shed 4 bases, and the junction held 12 bases outside the gene matches. CDR3 length: 17 amino acids. Per the germline V gene, CDR1 is KGHDR and CDR2 is SFDVKD. The CDR3 DNA reads as TGTGCCACCAGTGCTTCTAGCGGGAGTGTAGTGTCAGAGACCCAGTACTTC. Amino acids: CATSASSGSVVSETQYF.

The V gene is TRBV3-1 (or the pseudogene TRBV3-2), the J gene TRBJ2-1; 9 positions match TRBD2. CDR1 LGHDT and CDR2 YNNKEL come from the germline V gene (reference sequence). The CDR3 is 17 residues long. The V gene end was trimmed by 0 bases and the J gene end by 4 bases; junction bases not matched to a gene: 7. Here the CDR3 reads CASSQDRATSGYNEQFF. CDR3 coding DNA: TGTGCCAGCAGCCAAGATCGAGCGACTAGCGGATACAATGAGCAGTTCTTC.

The chain carries TRBV9 and TRBJ2-2, with unresolved D. The CDR3 sequence is 14 residues long. Trimming took 0 bases from V and 6 from J, leaving 9 bases between them. From germline, CDR1 is SGDLS and CDR2 YYNGEE. The CDR3 DNA follows: TGTGCCAGCAGCGTAGTCGCAGGTCCCGGGGAGCTGTTTTTT. This sequence encodes CASSVVAGPGELFF.

V and J are TRBV5-1 and TRBJ2-7; D may be TRBD1 (5 bases). The germline CDR1 and CDR2 sequences are SGHRS and YFSETQ. Trimming cost V 4 bases and J 1 base, with 12 bases left between them. The CDR3 length is 14 residues. CDR3 sequence: CASSPGRTSYEQYF. As DNA, the CDR3 is TGCGCCAGCAGCCCCGGGCGGACATCCTACGAGCAGTACTTC.

The CDR3 spells CASSGDRGTYGYTF. The CDR3 bases are TGTGCCAGCAGTGGGGACAGGGGTACCTATGGCTACACCTTC. The chain joins TRBV25-1 to TRBJ1-2; 10 nucleotides align to TRBD1. Germline loops: CDR1 MGHDK, CDR2 SYGVNS. The V gene end was trimmed by 4 bases and the J gene end by 4 bases; junction bases not matched to a gene: 3. This CDR3 has 14 amino acids.

This chain joins TRBV6-6 and TRBJ1-2; D is perhaps TRBD1 (5 bases). Trimming left V 6 bases short and J 7 bases short, with 12 bases between. Germline V CDR1 and CDR2: MNHNY, SVGAGI (reference sequence). The CDR3 covers 12 residues. In DNA, the CDR3 is TGTGCCAGCAGCCCACCCACAGGTGGCTACACCTTC. Translated: CASSPPTGGYTF.

Written as DNA, the CDR3 is TGTGCCAGCTCAGCTTCCGGGACAGGGGGGACTAGCGGTGCCTACGAGCAGTACTTC. Protein: CASSASGTGGTSGAYEQYF. This chain links TRBV18 with TRBJ2-7, with D perhaps assigned TRBD1 or TRBD2 (11 bases each). Trimming pared 5 bases from V and 2 bases from J, leaving 28 bases between. The CDR3 is 19 residues long. Germline lookup yields CDR1 KGHSH and CDR2 LQKENI.

The chain has TRBV18 and TRBJ2-6; maybe TRBD1 (5 bases). Trimming took off 1 base at V and 2 bases at J, with 6 bases between the two ends. Per germline, CDR1 KGHSH and CDR2 LQKENI. This CDR3 has 15 amino acids. The DNA for the CDR3 is TGTGCCAGCTCACCACAGGGGCCTGGGGCCAACGTCCTGACTTTC. Protein sequence: CASSPQGPGANVLTF.

V gene TRBV5-1 combines with J gene TRBJ2-1; 9 bases align to TRBD2. The CDR3 has 17 amino acids. Germline V gene sequence: CDR1 SGHRS, CDR2 YFSETQ. J lost 4 bases, V lost 0 bases, and 8 bases had no gene match. The CDR3 loop is CASSLEVTSGYYNEQFF. Written as DNA, the CDR3 is TGCGCCAGCAGCTTGGAAGTGACTAGCGGTTATTACAATGAGCAGTTCTTC.

The CDR3 DNA reads TGTGCCAGCTCCACACAGGGGCCCGAGGAGCCCCAGCATTTT. Its protein is CASSTQGPEEPQHF. The chain is built from TRBV18 and TRBJ1-5, with 7 bases that match TRBD1. This CDR3 comprises 14 residues. Per germline, CDR1 KGHSH and CDR2 LQKENI. V trimming: 6 bases; J trimming: 8 bases; junction bases outside the gene matches: 10. The full variable domain, with the rest looked up from reference TRBV18 and TRBJ1-5, is NAGVMQNPRHLVRRRGQEARLRCSPMKGHSHVYWYRQLPEEGLKFMVYLQKENIIDESGMPKERFSAEFPKEGPSILRIQQVVRGDSAAYFCASSTQGPEEPQHFGDGTRLSIL.

The chain uses TRBV11-3 and TRBJ1-1; TRBD1 matches at 10 bases. Per germline, CDR1 SGHNT and CDR2 YENEEA. With 4 bases clipped from V and 5 bases from J, the junction kept 4 bases outside the gene matches. The CDR3 sequence is 14 residues long. For the CDR3, the DNA is TGTGCCAGCAGCTCGGGACAGGGGAGGACTGAAGCTTTCTTT. Its protein product is CASSSGQGRTEAFF.

J is TRBJ2-7 and V is TRBV6-5, with D tentatively TRBD1 (5 bases). Per the germline V gene, CDR1 is MNHEY and CDR2 is SVGAGI. Trimming cost V 6 bases and J 4 bases, with 16 bases left between them. The length of the CDR3 is 14 residues. CDR3 residues: CASSKDMTRYEQYF. The CDR3 DNA reads TGTGCCAGCAGCAAGGACATGACCCGTTACGAGCAGTACTTC.

This chain uses TRBV2 with TRBJ1-2, with D possibly matching TRBD1 (6 bases). Trimming removed 8 bases from V and 5 bases from J, with 12 bases in between. The V gene's germline CDR1 is SNHLY and CDR2 FYNNEI. There are 12 residues in the CDR3. CDR3 coding DNA: TGTGCCAGCGGCAGGGGAGCGTATGGCTACACCTTC. This gives the protein CASGRGAYGYTF.

The genes are TRBV5-1 and TRBJ1-1, with D unclear. The CDR3 has 15 residues. The V end was cut by 0 bases, the J end by 0 bases, with 9 bases between. Per germline, CDR1 SGHRS and CDR2 YFSETQ. The chain's CDR3 is CASSLGSSLNTEAFF. The CDR3 coding sequence is TGCGCCAGCAGCTTGGGGAGCAGCCTGAACACTGAAGCTTTCTTT.

The CDR3 sequence is CASSPLNRGGYTEAFF. The CDR3 DNA reads as TGTGCCAGCAGCCCGTTGAACAGGGGCGGTTACACTGAAGCTTTCTTT. The chain has TRBV3-1 (or the pseudogene TRBV3-2) and TRBJ1-1, with 7 bases lining up with TRBD1. The V and J ends lost 4 bases and 3 bases, in that order; junction bases with no gene match: 11. This CDR3 contains 16 residues. CDR1 is LGHDT, CDR2 YNNKEL, per germline (reference sequence).

The chain is built from TRBV7-9 and TRBJ2-2, with D uncertain. Deletions cut 6 bases from V and 6 bases from J, with 17 bases between. The germline CDR1 and CDR2 sequences are SEHNR and FQNEAQ (reference sequence). The CDR3 spans 15 residues. The CDR3 here is CASSLNRDHAGELFF. Here the CDR3 DNA reads TGTGCCAGCAGTCTAAATCGAGATCACGCCGGGGAGCTGTTTTTT.

The chain carries TRBV11-2 and TRBJ2-7; a weak D match, TRBD1 (6 bases). The CDR3 has 15 residues. Germline assignment: CDR1 SGHAT and CDR2 FQNNGV. V lost 6 bases to trimming and J lost 2 bases, with 17 bases between them. CDR3 sequence: CASRHNRARTYEQYF. As DNA, the CDR3 is TGTGCCAGCAGACACAACAGGGCGCGGACCTACGAGCAGTACTTC.

The J gene is TRBJ1-5, the V gene TRBV12-3 or TRBV12-4; TRBD1 matches 7 bases. This CDR3 contains 13 residues. J lost 2 bases, V lost 6 bases, and 1 base had no gene match. CDR3: CASRGTGNQPQHF. The CDR3, as DNA: TGTGCCAGCAGAGGGACAGGCAATCAGCCCCAGCATTTT.